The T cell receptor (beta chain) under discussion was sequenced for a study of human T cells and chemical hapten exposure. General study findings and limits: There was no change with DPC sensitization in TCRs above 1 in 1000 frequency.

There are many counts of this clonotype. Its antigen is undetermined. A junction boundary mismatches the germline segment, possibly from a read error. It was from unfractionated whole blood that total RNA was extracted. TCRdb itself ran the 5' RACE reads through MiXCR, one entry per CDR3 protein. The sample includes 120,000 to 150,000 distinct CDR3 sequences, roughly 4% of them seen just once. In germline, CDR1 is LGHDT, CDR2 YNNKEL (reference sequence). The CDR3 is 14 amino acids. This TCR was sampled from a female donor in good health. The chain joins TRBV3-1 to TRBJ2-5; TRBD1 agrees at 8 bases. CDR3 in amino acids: CASSRGTGQETQYF. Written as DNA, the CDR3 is TGCGCCAGCAGCCGGGGGACAGGCCAAGAGACCCAGTACTTC.